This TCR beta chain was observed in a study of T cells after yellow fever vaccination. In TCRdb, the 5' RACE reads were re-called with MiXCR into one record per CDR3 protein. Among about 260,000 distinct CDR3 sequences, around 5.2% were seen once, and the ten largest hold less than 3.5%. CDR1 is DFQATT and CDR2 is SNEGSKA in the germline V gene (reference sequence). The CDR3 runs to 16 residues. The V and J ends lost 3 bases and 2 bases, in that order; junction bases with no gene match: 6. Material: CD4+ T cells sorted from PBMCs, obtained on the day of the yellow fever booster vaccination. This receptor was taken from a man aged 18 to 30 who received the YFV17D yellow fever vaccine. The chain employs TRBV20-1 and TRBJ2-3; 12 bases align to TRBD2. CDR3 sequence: CSASALAGGNTDTQYF. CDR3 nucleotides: TGCAGTGCTAGCGCACTAGCGGGGGGTAACACAGATACGCAGTATTTT.